These T cell receptor beta chains were read from a single sample in a study of breast tumors, draining lymph nodes, adjacent tissues. TCRdb reanalysed the multiplex PCR reads using MiXCR and keeps one entry per CDR3 protein. The sample has around 140,000 distinct CDR3 sequences; more than 20% are singletons. The sequencing sample was made of axillary lymph node tissue. The origin of the receptors is a female donor with breast cancer. Some clones in this sample may be carry-over from other donors' samples. Both conserved end residues are part of each CDR3. The D gene is left open where the match is weak. Rows give clone size only sometimes, using once, few, many, or a class for an expanded clone.

CSARKFSSTDTQYF | TGCAGTGCTAGAAAGTTTTCTAGCACAGATACGCAGTATTTT | TRBV20-1 | many | TRBJ2-3 | -
CASSLIGLAGGEQFF | TGTGCCAGCAGCTTAATAGGACTAGCGGGAGGTGAGCAGTTCTTC | TRBV11-1 | many | TRBJ2-1 | TRBD2
CSVGQGAHGYTF | TGCAGCGTCGGACAGGGGGCACATGGCTACACCTTC | TRBV29-1 | many | TRBJ1-2 | TRBD1
CASSLLAGAVGELFF | TGTGCCAGCAGTTTATTAGCGGGAGCCGTCGGGGAGCTGTTTTTT | TRBV27 | - | TRBJ2-2 | TRBD2
CASSLDGTDYGYTF | TGCGCCAGCAGCTTGGATGGGACGGATTATGGCTACACCTTC | TRBV5-1 | many | TRBJ1-2 | -
CASSGQGVGNIIYF | TGTGCCAGCAGTGGGCAGGGAGTTGGAAACATCATATATTTT | TRBV25-1 | - | TRBJ1-3 | -
CASSPTGGYNEQSF | TGCGCCAGCAGCCCAACAGGGGGCTACAATGAGCAGTCCTTC | TRBV7-2 | - | TRBJ2-1 | TRBD1
CAILAGGTIEQFF | TGTGCCATTCTAGCGGGAGGTACTATTGAGCAGTTCTTC | TRBV2 | many | TRBJ2-1 | TRBD2
CASSYSSGWAQETQYF | TGTGCCAGCAGTTACTCTTCAGGATGGGCCCAAGAGACCCAGTACTTC | TRBV6-5 | many | TRBJ2-5 | -
CAWSVGLAGTDTQYF | TGTGCCTGGAGTGTAGGACTAGCGGGTACAGATACGCAGTATTTT | TRBV30 | many | TRBJ2-3 | TRBD2
CASSDNRDTIYF | TGTGCCAGCAGTGACAATAGAGACACCATATATTTT | TRBV6-1 | - | TRBJ1-3 | -
CSARDRLNSNQPQHF | TGCAGTGCTAGAGACCGACTGAATAGCAATCAGCCCCAGCATTTT | TRBV20-1 | many | TRBJ1-5 | -
CASSRAGQASGNTIYF | TGTGCCAGCAGCCGAGCTGGACAGGCCTCTGGAAACACCATATATTTT | TRBV4-2 | - | TRBJ1-3 | TRBD1
CASSPPGGGNTIYF | TGTGCCAGCAGCCCACCGGGGGGTGGAAACACCATATATTTT | TRBV6-6 | many | TRBJ1-3 | -
CASIPDRLGETQYF | TGTGCCAGCATCCCCGACAGGCTGGGAGAGACCCAGTACTTC | TRBV7-9 | many | TRBJ2-5 | -
CASSDRGDTQYF | TGTGCCAGTAGCGACAGGGGGGATACGCAGTATTTT | TRBV19 | - | TRBJ2-3 | TRBD1
CASSPRVGGQTQYF | TGTGCCAGCAGCCCTCGTGTTGGCGGGCAGACCCAGTACTTC | TRBV7-2 | many | TRBJ2-5 | -
CASSLWAYNEQYF | TGTGCCAGCAGCTTATGGGCATATAACGAGCAGTACTTC | TRBV2 | - | TRBJ2-7 | -
CSASGLVTKTQYF | TGCAGTGCTTCGGGACTAGTCACGAAGACCCAGTACTTC | TRBV20-1 | many | TRBJ2-5 | TRBD2
CASSQEARGSGNTIYF | TGTGCCAGCAGCCAAGAAGCCAGGGGCTCTGGAAACACCATATATTTT | TRBV4-2 | many | TRBJ1-3 | -
CASSSDDREGQYF | TGTGCCAGCAGCTCGGACGACAGGGAAGGGCAGTACTTC | TRBV11-3 | many | TRBJ2-7 | TRBD1
CASSARGSTDTQYF | TGTGCCAGCAGTGCTCGGGGTAGCACAGATACGCAGTATTTT | TRBV6-2/TRBV6-3 | many | TRBJ2-3 | -
CAWNAGTYNEQFF | TGTGCCTGGAATGCGGGGACCTACAATGAGCAGTTCTTC | TRBV30 | - | TRBJ2-1 | -
CASSLGTSGLYEQYF | TGTGCCAGCAGTTTAGGGACTAGCGGTTTGTACGAGCAGTACTTC | TRBV28 | few | TRBJ2-7 | TRBD2
CASSIPSGQGWTQYF | TGTGCCAGCAGTATCCCTTCGGGACAGGGATGGACCCAGTACTTC | TRBV28 | few | TRBJ2-5 | TRBD1
CASSLGTTNSPLHF | TGTGCCAGCAGCTTGGGGACAACTAATTCACCCCTCCACTTT | TRBV7-2 | many | TRBJ1-6 | -